The present T cell receptor beta chain was sequenced within a study of CXCR3-negative and CXCR3-positive naive CD8 T cells. Notes on the study in general: The study inferred TCR strength from TRB CDR3 properties and found comparable surface CD5 between naive subsets. CXCR3-expressing naive cells carried TRB CDR3s more hydrophobic than those of CXCR3-negative naive cells.

Libraries were UMI-labeled 5' RACE TRB cDNA. TCRdb re-called the 5' RACE reads and gives one entry per CDR3 protein, without DNA. The listing records 6,600 or so distinct CDR3 sequences. A CD45RO-CCR7+CD27+CD95- profile was what naive CD8+ T cells displayed. This clonotype shows up as medium-sized by frequency. Its specificity is unknown. The CDR3 totals 15 residues. This sequence joins TRBV21-1 and TRBJ2-7; absent DNA, TCRdb's TRBD2 call cannot be checked. TRBV21-1 is labeled a pseudogene. Sequencing was performed on naive CXCR3+ CD8+ T cells from blood. Subset given: CD45RO-CCR7+CD27+CD95- naive CD8+ T cells expressing CXCR3 (TNR3+). The TCR originated in a human donor in good health. Some clones in this sample may be carry-over from other donors' samples. CDR3 residues: CASSKVKEGGNEQYF.